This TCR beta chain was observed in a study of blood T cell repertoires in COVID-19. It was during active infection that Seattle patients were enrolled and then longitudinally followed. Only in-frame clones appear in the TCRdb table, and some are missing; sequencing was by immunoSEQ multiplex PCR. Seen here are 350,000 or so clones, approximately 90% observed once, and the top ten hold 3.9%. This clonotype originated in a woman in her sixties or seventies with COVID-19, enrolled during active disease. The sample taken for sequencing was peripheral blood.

CDR3 residues: CASSLGGSGSGQETQYF. The DNA of the CDR3 is TGTGCCAGCAGCTTAGGCGGTAGCGGGAGTGGGCAAGAGACCCAGTACTTC. The chain employs TRBV11-3 and TRBJ2-5; 9 nucleotides match TRBD2. The CDR3 has 17 amino acids. Germline loops: CDR1 SGHNT, CDR2 YENEEA. V gave up 1 base and J gave up 2 bases; unmatched junction bases: 8.